Below are 4 T cell receptor beta chains sequenced from a single sample in a study of blood T cell repertoires in COVID-19. Assay used: immunoSEQ multiplex PCR; TCRdb lists only in-frame clones, some missing. The sample yields 200,000 to 300,000 clones, about 90% seen once. What was sequenced was peripheral blood. The source is a man aged 30 to 39 with COVID-19, enrolled during active disease.

The V and J genes are TRBV30 and TRBJ2-5; possible D gene TRBD1, 5 bases. Germline V lookup: CDR1 GTSNPN, CDR2 SVGIG (reference sequence). The CDR3 consists of 16 residues. V lost 5 bases, J lost 1 base, and 20 bases lay in between. CDR3 loop: CAWGRQRTLVQETQYF. In nucleotides, the CDR3 is TGTGCCTGGGGAAGACAGAGAACCTTGGTCCAAGAGACCCAGTACTTC.

This clone came up once. CDR3 coding DNA: TGTGCCAGCAGCCAAGCAGGGGCAGGTAACGTCCGTGGGGAGACCCAGTACTTC. This sequence encodes CASSQAGAGNVRGETQYF. This chain joins TRBV3-1 (or the pseudogene TRBV3-2) and TRBJ2-5, with D tentatively TRBD1 (6 bases). CDR3 length: 18 amino acids. The germline V and J ends were trimmed by 1 base and 5 bases, with 23 bases remaining between them. Germline loops: CDR1 LGHDT, CDR2 YNNKEL (reference sequence).

There are a few counts of this clone. J is TRBJ1-1 and V is TRBV3-1 (or the pseudogene TRBV3-2); 7 positions match TRBD1. The V and J ends lost 3 bases and 6 bases, in that order; junction bases with no gene match: 4. The CDR3 contains 13 residues. Germline CDR1 and CDR2: LGHDT and YNNKEL (reference sequence). In DNA, the CDR3 is TGTGCCAGCAGCCAGGGACAGTTTGCTGAAGCTTTCTTT. This encodes CASSQGQFAEAFF.

V gene TRBV12-3 or TRBV12-4 combines with J gene TRBJ2-3; TRBD2 might be the D (5 bases). CDR3 size: 13 residues. V lost 6 bases, J lost 4 bases, and 11 bases lay in between. CDR3 DNA sequence: TGTGCCAGCAGACCTCTGGACTCAGATACGCAGTATTTT. Encoded protein: CASRPLDSDTQYF.